This T cell receptor beta chain comes out of a study of blood T cell repertoires in COVID-19. Using immunoSEQ multiplex PCR, the repertoire was profiled, and TCRdb retains in-frame clones only, with some absent. The table shows some 140,000 clones, with approximately 80% occurring only once. The CDR3 spans 15 residues. V was cut by 4 bases and J by 5 bases, with 15 bases left in between. Germline-derived CDR1 and CDR2 are SGHRS and YFSETQ. Seattle patient enrollment occurred during active infection, with longitudinal follow-up thereafter. Sequencing was performed on peripheral blood. The receptor comes from a woman aged 60-75 years with COVID-19, enrolled during active disease. This rearrangement joins TRBV5-1 to TRBJ2-2, with a weak D call TRBD2 (5 bases). The CDR3 nucleotides are TGCGCCAGCAGCCGCCAGTCACTAGGGACCGGGGAGCTGTTTTTT. Protein: CASSRQSLGTGELFF.